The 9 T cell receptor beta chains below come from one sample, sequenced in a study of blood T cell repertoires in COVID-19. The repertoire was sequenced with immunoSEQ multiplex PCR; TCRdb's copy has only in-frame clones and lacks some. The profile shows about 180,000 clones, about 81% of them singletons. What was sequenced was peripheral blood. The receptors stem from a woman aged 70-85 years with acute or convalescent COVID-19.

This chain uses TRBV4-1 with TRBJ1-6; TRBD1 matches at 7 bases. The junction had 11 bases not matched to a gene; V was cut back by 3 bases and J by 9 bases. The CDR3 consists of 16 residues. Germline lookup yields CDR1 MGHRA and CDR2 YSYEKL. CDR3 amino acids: CASSHIVVGGSSPLHF. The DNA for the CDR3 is TGCGCCAGCAGCCATATCGTTGTAGGGGGCAGTTCACCCCTCCACTTT.

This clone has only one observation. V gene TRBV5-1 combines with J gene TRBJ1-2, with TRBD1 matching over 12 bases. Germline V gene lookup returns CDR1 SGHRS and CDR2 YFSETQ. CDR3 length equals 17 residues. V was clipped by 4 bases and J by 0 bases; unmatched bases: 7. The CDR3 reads CASSQGTGGLTNYGYTF. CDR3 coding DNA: TGCGCCAGCAGCCAAGGGACAGGGGGCCTTACTAACTATGGCTACACCTTC.

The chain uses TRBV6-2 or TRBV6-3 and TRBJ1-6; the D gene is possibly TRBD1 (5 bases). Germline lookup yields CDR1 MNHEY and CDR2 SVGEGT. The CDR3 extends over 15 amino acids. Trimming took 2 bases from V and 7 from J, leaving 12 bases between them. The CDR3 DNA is TGTGCCAGCAGTTACGGGGGGGTCGTCAATTCACCCCTCCACTTT. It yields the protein CASSYGGVVNSPLHF.

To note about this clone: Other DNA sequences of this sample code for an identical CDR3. CDR3 DNA: TGTGCCTGGAGCGCGACAGGCAATCAGCCCCAGCATTTT. Encoded protein: CAWSATGNQPQHF. The chain employs TRBV30 and TRBJ1-5, with D perhaps TRBD1 (5 bases). Germline loops: CDR1 GTSNPN, CDR2 SVGIG (reference sequence). The CDR3 is made up of 13 amino acids. V was pared by 3 bases and J by 2 bases, with 8 bases between.

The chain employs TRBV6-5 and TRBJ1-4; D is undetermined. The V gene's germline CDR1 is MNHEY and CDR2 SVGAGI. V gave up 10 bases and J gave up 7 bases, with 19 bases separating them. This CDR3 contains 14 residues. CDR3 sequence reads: CATSQRQTLEKLFF. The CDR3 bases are TGTGCCACCAGCCAACGGCAGACACTTGAAAAACTGTTTTTT.

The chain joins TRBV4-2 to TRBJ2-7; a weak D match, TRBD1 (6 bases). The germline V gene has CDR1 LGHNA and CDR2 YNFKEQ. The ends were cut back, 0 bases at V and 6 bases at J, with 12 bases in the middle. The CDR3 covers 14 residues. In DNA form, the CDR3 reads TGTGCCAGCAGCCAAGATGGAGGCAGGGGCGAGCAGTACTTC. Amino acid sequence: CASSQDGGRGEQYF.

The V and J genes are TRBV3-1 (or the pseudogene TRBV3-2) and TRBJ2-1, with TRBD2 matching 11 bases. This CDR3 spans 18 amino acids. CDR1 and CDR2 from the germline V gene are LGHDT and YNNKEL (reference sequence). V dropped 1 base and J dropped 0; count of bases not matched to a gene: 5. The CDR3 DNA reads TGTGCCAGCAGCCAAGGCAGAACTAGCGGGAGCTCCTACAATGAGCAGTTCTTC. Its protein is CASSQGRTSGSSYNEQFF.

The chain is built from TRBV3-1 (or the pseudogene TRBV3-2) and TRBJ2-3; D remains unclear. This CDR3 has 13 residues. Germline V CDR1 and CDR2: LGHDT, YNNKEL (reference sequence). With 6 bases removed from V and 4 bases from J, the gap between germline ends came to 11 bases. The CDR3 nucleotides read TGTGCCAGCAGTTACCCTAGAGCAGATACGCAGTATTTT. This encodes CASSYPRADTQYF.

In DNA form, the CDR3 reads TGCGCCAGCAGCTTGAGACAGGGACCCCAAGAGACCCAGTACTTC. It yields the protein CASSLRQGPQETQYF. The genes are TRBV5-1 and TRBJ2-5; 7 nucleotides align to TRBD1. CDR3 length equals 15 residues. The germline V gene encodes CDR1 SGHRS and CDR2 YFSETQ. Trimming cost V 1 base and J 1 base; bases outside gene matches: 4.